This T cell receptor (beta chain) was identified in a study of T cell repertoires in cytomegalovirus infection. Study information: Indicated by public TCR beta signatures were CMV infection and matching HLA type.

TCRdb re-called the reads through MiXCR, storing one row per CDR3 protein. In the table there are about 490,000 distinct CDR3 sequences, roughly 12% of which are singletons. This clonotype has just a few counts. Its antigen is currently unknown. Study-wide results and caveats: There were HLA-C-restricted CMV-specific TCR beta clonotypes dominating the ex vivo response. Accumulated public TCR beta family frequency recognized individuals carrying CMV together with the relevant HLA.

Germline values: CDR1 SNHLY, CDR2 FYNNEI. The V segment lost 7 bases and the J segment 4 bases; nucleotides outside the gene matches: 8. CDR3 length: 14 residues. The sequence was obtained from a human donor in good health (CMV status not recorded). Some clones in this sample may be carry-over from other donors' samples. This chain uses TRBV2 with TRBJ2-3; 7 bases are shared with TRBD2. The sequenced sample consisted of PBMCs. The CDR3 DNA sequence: TGTGCCAGCAAGGAAGCGGGAACATCAGATACGCAGTATTTT. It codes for CASKEAGTSDTQYF.